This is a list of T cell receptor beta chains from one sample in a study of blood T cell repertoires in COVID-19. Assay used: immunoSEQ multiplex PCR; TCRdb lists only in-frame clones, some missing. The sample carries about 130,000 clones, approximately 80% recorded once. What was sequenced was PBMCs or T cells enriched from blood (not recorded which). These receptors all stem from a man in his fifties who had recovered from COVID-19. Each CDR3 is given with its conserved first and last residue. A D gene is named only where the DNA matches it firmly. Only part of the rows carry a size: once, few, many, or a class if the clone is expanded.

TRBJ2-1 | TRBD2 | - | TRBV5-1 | CASSLVGAGGSYNEQFF | TGCGCCAGCAGCTTGGTGGGGGCGGGGGGCTCCTACAATGAGCAGTTCTTC
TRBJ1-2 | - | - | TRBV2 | CASSEGARYGYTF | TGTGCCAGCAGTGAGGGGGCGCGTTATGGCTACACCTTC
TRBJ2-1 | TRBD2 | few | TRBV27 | CASSLYSGGALNEQFF | TGTGCCAGCAGTTTATATTCCGGGGGGGCCCTCAATGAGCAGTTCTTC
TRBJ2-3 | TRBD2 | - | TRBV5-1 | CASSLGAGGTTDTQYF | TGCGCCAGCAGCTTGGGGGCGGGGGGGACCACAGATACGCAGTATTTT
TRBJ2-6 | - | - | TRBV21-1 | CASSKWDRDFSGANVLTF | TGTGCCAGCAGCAAATGGGACAGGGATTTCTCTGGGGCCAACGTCCTGACTTTC
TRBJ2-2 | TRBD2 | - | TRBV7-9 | CASSPGGDRELFF | TGTGCCAGCAGCCCGGGGGGGGACCGGGAGCTGTTTTTT
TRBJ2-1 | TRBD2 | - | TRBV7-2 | CASSQRGGRYNEQFF | TGTGCCAGCAGCCAGCGGGGGGGCCGATACAATGAGCAGTTCTTC
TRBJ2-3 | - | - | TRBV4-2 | CASSQDWQRRQDTQYF | TGTGCCAGCAGCCAAGACTGGCAGAGAAGACAAGATACGCAGTATTTT
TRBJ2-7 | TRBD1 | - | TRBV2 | CASSATRTGGDEQYF | TGTGCCAGCAGTGCCACTAGGACAGGGGGCGACGAGCAGTACTTC
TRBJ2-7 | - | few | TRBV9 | CASSVAVSSHEQYF | TGTGCCAGCAGCGTAGCCGTCTCCTCTCACGAGCAGTACTTC
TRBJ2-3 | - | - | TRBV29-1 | CSVDMAGAGDTQYF | TGCAGCGTTGATATGGCGGGGGCCGGAGATACGCAGTATTTT
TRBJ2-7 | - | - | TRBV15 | CATSRDPGMGGEQYF | TGTGCCACCAGCAGAGATCCGGGGATGGGGGGCGAGCAGTACTTC
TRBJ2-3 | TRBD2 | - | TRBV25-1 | CASSVAGGPSDTQYF | TGTGCCAGCAGTGTTGCGGGGGGGCCCTCAGATACGCAGTATTTT
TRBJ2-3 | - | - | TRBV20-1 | CSGRSLGLQGF | TGCAGTGGACGAAGCCTCGGACTTCAAGGATTT
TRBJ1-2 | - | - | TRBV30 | CAWSVGRGGNYGYTF | TGTGCCTGGAGTGTAGGACGAGGAGGGAACTATGGCTACACCTTC
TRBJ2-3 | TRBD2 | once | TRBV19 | CASTRGGQLGDTQYF | TGTGCCAGTACCCGCGGGGGGCAGTTGGGGGATACGCAGTATTTT
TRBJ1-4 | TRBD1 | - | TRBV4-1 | CASSQDEGATNEKLFF | TGCGCCAGCAGCCAAGATGAGGGGGCGACTAATGAAAAACTGTTTTTT
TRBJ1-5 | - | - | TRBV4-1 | CASAPGGSQPQHF | TGCGCCAGCGCTCCGGGAGGAAGCCAGCCCCAGCATTTT
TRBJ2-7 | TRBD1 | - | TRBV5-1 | CASSLTQGAGEQYF | TGCGCCAGCAGCTTGACGCAGGGGGCCGGCGAGCAGTACTTC
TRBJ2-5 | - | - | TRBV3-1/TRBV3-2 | CASSQDTETQYF | TGTGCCAGCAGCCAAGATACTGAGACCCAGTACTTC
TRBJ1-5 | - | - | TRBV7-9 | CASSPTGNNQPQHF | TGTGCCAGCAGCCCGACAGGAAACAATCAGCCCCAGCATTTT
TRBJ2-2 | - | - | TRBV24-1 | CATSDGLVDGELFF | TGTGCCACCAGTGATGGGCTTGTCGACGGGGAGCTGTTTTTT
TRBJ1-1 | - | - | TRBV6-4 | CASSPEVGYTEAFF | TGTGCCAGCAGTCCGGAGGTCGGCTACACTGAAGCTTTCTTT